These T cell receptor beta chains were read from a single sample in a study of beta chain features in type 1 diabetes. Some clones are missing from TCRdb's copy, which holds only in-frame ones; the method was immunoSEQ multiplex PCR. The table includes hundreds of thousands of clones, 15% detected once. Sequences were obtained from naive CD4+ T cells from blood. The receptor source for this set is a man aged 18 to 30 in good health. Each CDR3 is given with its conserved first and last residue. A clone size is listed for some rows: how often the clone was seen (once, few, many), or a class if it is expanded.

TRBV2,TRBJ2-1,-,CASKRRETYNEQFF
TRBV7-2,TRBJ2-4,-,CASSLTRQTKNIQYF
TRBV6-5,TRBJ1-2,few,CASRGQSNYGYTF
TRBV5-6,TRBJ2-7,-,CASSLQGFYEQYF
TRBV7-9,TRBJ1-2,few,CASSLALSQGKGYTF
TRBV28,TRBJ2-7,-,CASSLWQGHSGAYEQYF
TRBV7-8,TRBJ2-7,few,CASSPPGRPGEQYF
TRBV9,TRBJ1-2,-,CASSLQERDGYTF
TRBV18,TRBJ2-5,few,CASSPQRGQETQYF
TRBV27,TRBJ2-3,-,CASSSLGRAQYF
TRBV29-1,TRBJ2-4,few,CSSGGRDRANIQYF
TRBV18,TRBJ1-4,-,CASSPDGRGGEKLFF
TRBV18,TRBJ1-1,few,CASSPDRTSEAFF
TRBV2,TRBJ1-1,few,CASSEGGQIGDTEAFF
TRBV2,TRBJ1-5,few,CASRADSSNQPQHF
TRBV28,TRBJ1-6,-,CASSLVRATSPLHF
TRBV5-1,TRBJ2-1,few,CASSSVQSSYNEQFF
TRBV2,TRBJ2-1,few,CASSGTGNNEQFF
TRBV7-9,TRBJ1-3,-,CASSNPGAVSGNTIYF
TRBV6-6,TRBJ2-3,-,CASSYGRGGTDTQYF
TRBV25-1,TRBJ1-1,-,CASHLTGGSTEAFF
TRBV5-1,TRBJ2-7,-,CASSQNADRGLYEQYF
TRBV7-2,TRBJ2-6,-,CASSLVTGFGSGANVLTF
TRBV28,TRBJ2-7,-,CASSLTDRVYEQYF
TRBV2,TRBJ2-3,few,CASSEGPRGRGTDTQYF